This T cell receptor beta chain derives from a study of blood T cell repertoires in COVID-19. About the research overall: From T cells, B-cell-depleted T cells, or PBMCs came the material, which was cDNA or gDNA.

A remark on this clone: This may be a read error: a much more frequent sequence differs by one nucleotide.

Generated by immunoSEQ multiplex PCR, the TCRdb table keeps only in-frame clones and is missing some. The sample carries 200,000 to 250,000 clones, 87% recorded once. Germline CDR1 and CDR2: MNHEY and SVGEGT. This CDR3 contains 14 residues. V gave up 4 bases and J gave up 3 bases; unmatched junction bases: 2. The receptor's source is a woman in her late teens or twenties who had recovered from COVID-19. Sample: peripheral blood. The gene calls are TRBV6-2 or TRBV6-3 and TRBJ2-1, with TRBD2 matching 8 bases. This CDR3 is CASSFSGNYNEQFF. As DNA, the CDR3 is TGTGCCAGCAGTTTTAGCGGGAACTACAATGAGCAGTTCTTC.